Each of the 16 T cell receptor beta chains below was sequenced from the same sample in a study of technical replicates of blood from four donors (TCRdb year 2017). Library creation used the immunoSEQ multiplex PCR assay. This immuneACCESS table, as held by TCRdb, lists in-frame sequences with V and J called but not all clones. Of the missing ones, under half trace to an unresolved V gene in checked studies; the others have no known cause. Counted in this sample were approximately 74,000 clones; 95% to 98% of them appeared once. Of the sample, around 0.16% falls within the top ten clones. Sequenced sample: T cells isolated from PBMCs. Source of these receptors: a human donor in good health.

The CDR3 is CAWRLAGGVADTQYF. CDR3 DNA: TGTGCCTGGAGACTAGCGGGGGGGGTAGCAGATACGCAGTATTTT. The rearrangement links TRBV30 to TRBJ2-3; 13 bases are a match to TRBD2. V lost 3 bases, J lost 4 bases, and 4 bases stayed unmatched. The CDR3 covers 15 residues. The V gene's germline CDR1 is GTSNPN and CDR2 SVGIG (reference sequence).

The chain joins TRBV28 to TRBJ1-6; 8 positions agree with TRBD1. The CDR3 totals 17 residues. The germline gives CDR1 MDHEN, CDR2 SYDVKM. After removal of 5 bases from V and 8 bases from J, the junction contained 14 bases not matched to a gene. Written as DNA, the CDR3 is TGTGCCAGCAGTCCCCCGGGACAGGTTTATTCTTATTCACCCCTCCACTTT. This gives the protein CASSPPGQVYSYSPLHF. The full variable domain, rest sourced from reference TRBV28 and TRBJ1-6, is DVKVTQSSRYLVKRTGEKVFLECVQDMDHENMFWYRQDPGLGLRLIYFSYDVKMKEKGDIPEGYSVSREKKERFSLILESASTNQTSMYLCASSPPGQVYSYSPLHFGNGTRLTVT.

V usage is TRBV27 and J usage is TRBJ2-1, with 7 bases aligning to TRBD2. The V gene end was trimmed by 4 bases and the J gene end by 8 bases; junction bases not matched to a gene: 2. There are 12 residues in the CDR3. Germline V gives CDR1 MNHEY, CDR2 SMNVEV (reference sequence). CDR3 coding DNA: TGTGCCAGCAGTTACGGACTAGATGAGCAGTTCTTC. This translates into CASSYGLDEQFF.

The V gene is TRBV5-6, the J gene TRBJ2-3; 7 nucleotides align to TRBD2. Germline loops: CDR1 SGHDT, CDR2 YYEEEE. CDR3 length: 15 residues. J lost 3 bases, V lost 2 bases, and 6 bases had no gene match. The CDR3 spells CASSFRAGTTDTQYF. In nucleotides, the CDR3 is TGTGCCAGCAGCTTCAGAGCGGGAACGACAGATACGCAGTATTTT.

The chain uses TRBV9 and TRBJ1-2, with 7 nucleotides matching TRBD1. This CDR3 has 13 residues. Germline-derived CDR1 and CDR2 are SGDLS and YYNGEE. V dropped 0 bases and J dropped 10; count of bases not matched to a gene: 6. CDR3 region: CASSVDLGQFYTF. The CDR3 coding sequence is TGTGCCAGCAGCGTAGACTTGGGACAGTTCTACACCTTC.

The chain couples TRBV28 to TRBJ1-5; 9 bases align to TRBD1. J gave up 2 bases and V 8 bases, and 4 bases lay outside the gene matches. This CDR3 is 14 amino acids long. From germline, CDR1 is MDHEN and CDR2 SYDVKM. As DNA, the CDR3 is TGTGCCAGCGGGGGACAGGGAGGCAATCAGCCCCAGCATTTT. Amino acids: CASGGQGGNQPQHF.

The V gene is TRBV29-1, the J gene TRBJ2-1; D gene ambiguous. V dropped 4 bases and J dropped 9 bases, with 7 bases sitting between them. Germline values: CDR1 SQVTM, CDR2 ANQGSEA. There are 10 residues in the CDR3. CDR3 residues: CSVVGGEQFF. DNA for the CDR3: TGCAGCGTTGTCGGCGGTGAGCAGTTCTTC.

V gene TRBV15 combines with J gene TRBJ2-3, with unresolved D. The V gene's germline CDR1 is LNHNV and CDR2 YYDKDF (reference sequence). The CDR3 loop spans 16 amino acids. Trimming removed 0 bases at V and 2 bases at J, with 12 bases between. The CDR3 spells CATSRDRSRSTDTQYF. The CDR3 nucleotides are TGTGCCACCAGCAGAGATCGGTCGCGTTCCACAGATACGCAGTATTTT.

The chain uses TRBV4-1 and TRBJ2-1; 8 bases are shared with TRBD2. J gave up 6 bases and V 0 bases, and 10 bases lay outside the gene matches. In germline, CDR1 is MGHRA, CDR2 YSYEKL. The CDR3 length is 17 residues. The CDR3 is CASSQDGSGGGGNEQFF. The CDR3 DNA reads as TGCGCCAGCAGCCAAGATGGGAGCGGGGGAGGGGGCAATGAGCAGTTCTTC.

The chain joins TRBV5-4 to TRBJ1-1; D unresolved. This CDR3 spans 13 amino acids. V lost 4 bases and J 6 bases, leaving 13 bases between the germline ends. The germline CDR1 and CDR2 sequences are SGHNT and YYREEE (reference sequence). The CDR3 region is CASSVVWGAEAFF. The CDR3 nucleotides are TGTGCCAGCAGCGTGGTATGGGGAGCTGAAGCTTTCTTT.

This chain joins TRBV5-1 and TRBJ2-1; D is unresolved. Germline CDR1 is SGHRS and CDR2 is YFSETQ. Trimming shortened V by 6 bases and J by 0 bases, and 13 bases separated the two germline ends. The CDR3 consists of 15 residues. DNA for the CDR3: TGCGCCAGCACCTTAGACTTCAGCTCCTACAATGAGCAGTTCTTC. Protein product: CASTLDFSSYNEQFF.

This chain links TRBV9 with TRBJ1-2; TRBD1 aligns across 9 bases. V dropped 4 bases and J dropped 8; count of bases not matched to a gene: 3. The V gene's germline CDR1 is SGDLS and CDR2 YYNGEE. The CDR3 is 12 residues long. The CDR3 protein is CASSRTGEGYTF. As DNA, the CDR3 is TGTGCCAGCAGCCGGACAGGGGAAGGCTACACCTTC.

CDR3 sequence reads: CASSSLAATDYGYTF. CDR3 in DNA: TGTGCCAGCAGCTCGTTGGCAGCGACCGACTATGGCTACACCTTC. The gene calls are TRBV13 and TRBJ1-2; D gene unclear. Germline assignment: CDR1 PRHDT and CDR2 FYEKMQ (reference sequence). The CDR3 length is 15 residues. Trimming stripped 4 bases from V and 3 bases from J, with 15 bases between.

The rearrangement links TRBV9 to TRBJ2-5; 8 nucleotides align to TRBD1. Germline V lookup: CDR1 SGDLS, CDR2 YYNGEE. The CDR3 runs to 16 residues. Unmatched junction bases numbered 12, after V lost 4 bases and J lost 4 bases. The DNA for the CDR3 is TGTGCCAGCAGCACATACTCCGGGACAGGAGGAGAGACCCAGTACTTC. Translated, it gives CASSTYSGTGGETQYF. The full variable domain, its missing parts supplied by reference TRBV9 and TRBJ2-5, is DSGVTQTPKHLITATGQRVTLRCSPRSGDLSVYWYQQSLDQGLQFLIQYYNGEERAKGNILERFSAQQFPDLHSELNLSSLELGDSALYFCASSTYSGTGGETQYFGPGTRLLVL.

This sequence joins TRBV25-1 and TRBJ1-1; D unclear. Trimming stripped 11 bases from V and 2 bases from J, with 15 bases between. The CDR3 is made up of 13 amino acids. Germline-derived CDR1 and CDR2 are MGHDK and SYGVNS. The CDR3 sequence: CASCGYSNTEAFF. The DNA for the CDR3 is TGTGCCTCTTGCGGGTACTCAAACACTGAAGCTTTCTTT.

This clone has only one observation. The V gene is TRBV10-3, the J gene TRBJ1-2; no firm D call. This CDR3 has 14 amino acids. Trimming left V 0 bases short and J 4 bases short, with 9 bases between. Germline V gene data show CDR1 as ENHRY and CDR2 as SYGVKD. CDR3 coding DNA: TGTGCCATCAGTGAGTCTGAGGCTCTCTATGGCTACACCTTC. This sequence encodes CAISESEALYGYTF.